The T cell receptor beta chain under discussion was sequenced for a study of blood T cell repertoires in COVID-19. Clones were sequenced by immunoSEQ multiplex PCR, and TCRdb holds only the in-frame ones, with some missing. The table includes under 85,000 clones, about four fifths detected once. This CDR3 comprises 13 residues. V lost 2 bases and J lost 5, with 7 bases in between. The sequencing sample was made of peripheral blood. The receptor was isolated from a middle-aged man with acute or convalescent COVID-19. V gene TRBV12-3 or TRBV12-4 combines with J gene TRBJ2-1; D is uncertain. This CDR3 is CASSLNSNNEQFF. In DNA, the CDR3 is TGTGCCAGCAGTTTAAACAGCAACAATGAGCAGTTCTTC.